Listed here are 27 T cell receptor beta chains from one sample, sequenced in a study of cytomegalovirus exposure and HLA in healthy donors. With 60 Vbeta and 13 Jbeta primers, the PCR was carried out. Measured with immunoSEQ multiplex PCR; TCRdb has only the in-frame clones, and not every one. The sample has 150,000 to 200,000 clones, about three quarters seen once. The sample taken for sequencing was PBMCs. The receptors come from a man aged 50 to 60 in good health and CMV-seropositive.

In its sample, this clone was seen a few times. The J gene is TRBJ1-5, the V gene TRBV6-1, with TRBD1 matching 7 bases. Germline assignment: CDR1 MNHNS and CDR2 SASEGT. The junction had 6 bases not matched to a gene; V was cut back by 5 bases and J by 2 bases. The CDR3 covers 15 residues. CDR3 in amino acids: CASSLITGGNQPQHF. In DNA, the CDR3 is TGTGCCAGCAGTCTAATTACAGGGGGCAATCAGCCCCAGCATTTT.

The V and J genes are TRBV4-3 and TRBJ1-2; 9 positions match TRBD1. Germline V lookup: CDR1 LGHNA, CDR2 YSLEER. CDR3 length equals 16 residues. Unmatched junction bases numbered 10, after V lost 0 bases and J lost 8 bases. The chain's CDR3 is CASSQEGADRGSGYTF. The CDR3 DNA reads TGCGCCAGCAGCCAAGAGGGAGCGGACAGGGGCTCCGGCTACACCTTC.

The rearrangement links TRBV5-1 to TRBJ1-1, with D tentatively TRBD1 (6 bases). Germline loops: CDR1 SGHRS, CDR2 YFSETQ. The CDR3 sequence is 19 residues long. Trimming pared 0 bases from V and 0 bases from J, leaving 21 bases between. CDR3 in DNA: TGCGCCAGCAGCTTGGGATCCCGCCAACGTGGACAGCTGAACACTGAAGCTTTCTTT. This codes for CASSLGSRQRGQLNTEAFF.

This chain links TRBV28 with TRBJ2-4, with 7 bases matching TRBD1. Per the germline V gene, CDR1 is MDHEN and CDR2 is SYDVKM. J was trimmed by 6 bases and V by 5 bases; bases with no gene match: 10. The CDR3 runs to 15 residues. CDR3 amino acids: CASSGTGDTTNIQYF. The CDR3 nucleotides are TGTGCCAGCAGTGGAACAGGGGACACTACAAACATTCAGTACTTC.

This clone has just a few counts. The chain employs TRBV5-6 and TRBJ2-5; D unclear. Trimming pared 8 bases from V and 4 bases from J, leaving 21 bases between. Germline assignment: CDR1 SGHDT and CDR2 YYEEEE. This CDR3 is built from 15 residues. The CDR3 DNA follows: TGTGCCAGTCAAGCTTTGTCCATAGAGAGAGAGACCCAGTACTTC. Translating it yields CASQALSIERETQYF.

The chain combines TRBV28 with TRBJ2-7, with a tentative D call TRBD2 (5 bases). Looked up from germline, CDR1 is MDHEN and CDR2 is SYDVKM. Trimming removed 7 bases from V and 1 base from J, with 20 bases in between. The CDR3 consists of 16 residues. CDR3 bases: TGTGCCAGCATCCCCAGAACCGGGGTGATATCCTACGAGCAGTACGTC. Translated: CASIPRTGVISYEQYV.

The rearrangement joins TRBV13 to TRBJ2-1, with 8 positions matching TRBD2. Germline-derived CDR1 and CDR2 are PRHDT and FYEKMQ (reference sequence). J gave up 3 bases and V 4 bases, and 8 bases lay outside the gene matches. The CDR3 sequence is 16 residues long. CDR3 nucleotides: TGTGCCAGCAGCTCAGCTAGCGGGCGCAACTACAATGAGCAGTTCTTC. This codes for CASSSASGRNYNEQFF.

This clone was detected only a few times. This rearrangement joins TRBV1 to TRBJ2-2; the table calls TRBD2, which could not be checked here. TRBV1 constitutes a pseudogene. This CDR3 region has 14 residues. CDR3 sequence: CTSSQGPPGGELFF. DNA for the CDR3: TGCACCAGCAGCCAAGGACCCCCGGGAGGGGAGCTGTTTTTT.

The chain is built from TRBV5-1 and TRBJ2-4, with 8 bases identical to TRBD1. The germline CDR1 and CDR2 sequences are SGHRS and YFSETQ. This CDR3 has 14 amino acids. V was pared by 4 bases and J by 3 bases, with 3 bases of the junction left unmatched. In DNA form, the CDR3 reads TGCGCCAGCAGCCCGGGACAGGTCAAAAACATTCAGTACTTC. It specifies CASSPGQVKNIQYF.

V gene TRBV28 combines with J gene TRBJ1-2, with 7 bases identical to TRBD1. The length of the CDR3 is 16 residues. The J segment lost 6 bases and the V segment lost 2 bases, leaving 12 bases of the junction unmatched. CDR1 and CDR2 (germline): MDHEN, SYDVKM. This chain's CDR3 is CASSLRDRITSDGYTF. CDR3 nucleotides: TGTGCCAGCAGTTTAAGGGACAGAATTACCTCGGATGGCTACACCTTC.

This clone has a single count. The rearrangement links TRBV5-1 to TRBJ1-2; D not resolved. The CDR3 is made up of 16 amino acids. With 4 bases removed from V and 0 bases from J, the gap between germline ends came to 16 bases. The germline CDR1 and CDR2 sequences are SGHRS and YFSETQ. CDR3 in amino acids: CASSPTNPGPNYGYTF. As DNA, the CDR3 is TGCGCCAGCAGCCCAACCAACCCAGGCCCTAACTATGGCTACACCTTC.

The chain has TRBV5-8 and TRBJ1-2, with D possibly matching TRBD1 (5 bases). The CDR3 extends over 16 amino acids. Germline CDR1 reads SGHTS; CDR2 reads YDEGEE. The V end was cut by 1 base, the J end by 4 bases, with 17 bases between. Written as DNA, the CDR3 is TGTGCCAGCAGCTTGCGGGGGAGTTATGGGGCCTATGGCTACACCTTC. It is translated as CASSLRGSYGAYGYTF.

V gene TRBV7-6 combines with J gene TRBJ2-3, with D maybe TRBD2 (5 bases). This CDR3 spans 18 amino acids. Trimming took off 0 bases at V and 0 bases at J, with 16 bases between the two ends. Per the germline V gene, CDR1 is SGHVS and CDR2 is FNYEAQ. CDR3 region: CASSLARPGKYSTDTQYF. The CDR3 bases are TGTGCCAGCAGCTTAGCCCGTCCGGGGAAGTATAGCACAGATACGCAGTATTTT.

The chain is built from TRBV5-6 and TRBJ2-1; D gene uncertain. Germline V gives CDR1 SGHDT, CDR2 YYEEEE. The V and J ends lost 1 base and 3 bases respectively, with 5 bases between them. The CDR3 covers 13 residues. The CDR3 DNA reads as TGTGCCAGCAGCTTGTCGGTCTACAATGAGCAGTTCTTC. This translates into CASSLSVYNEQFF.

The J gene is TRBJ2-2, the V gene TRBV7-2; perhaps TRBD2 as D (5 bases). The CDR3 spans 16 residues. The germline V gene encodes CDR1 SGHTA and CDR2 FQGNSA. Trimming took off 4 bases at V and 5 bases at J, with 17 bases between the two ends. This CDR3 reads CASSSPGLAGTGELFF. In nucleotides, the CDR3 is TGTGCCAGCAGCTCCCCTGGGCTAGCCGGGACCGGGGAGCTGTTTTTT.

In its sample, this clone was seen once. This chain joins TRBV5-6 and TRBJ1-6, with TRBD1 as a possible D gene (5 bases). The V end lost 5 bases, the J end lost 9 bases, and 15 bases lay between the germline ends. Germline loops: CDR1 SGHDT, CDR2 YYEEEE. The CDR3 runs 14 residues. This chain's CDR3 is CASSFWQGGSPLHF. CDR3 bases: TGTGCCAGCAGTTTCTGGCAGGGCGGTTCACCCCTCCACTTT.

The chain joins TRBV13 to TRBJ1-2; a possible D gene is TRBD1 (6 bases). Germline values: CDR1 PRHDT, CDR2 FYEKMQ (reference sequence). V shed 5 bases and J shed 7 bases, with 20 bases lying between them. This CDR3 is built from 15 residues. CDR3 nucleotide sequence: TGTGCCAGCAGCGAAGGGAGGGGGTCGTCCCCTGGCTACACCTTC. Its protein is CASSEGRGSSPGYTF.

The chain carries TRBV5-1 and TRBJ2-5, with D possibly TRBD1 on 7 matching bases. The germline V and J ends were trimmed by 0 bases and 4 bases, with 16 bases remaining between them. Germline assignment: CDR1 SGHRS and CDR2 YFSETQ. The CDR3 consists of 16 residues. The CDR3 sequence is CASSLGQGGRGETQYF. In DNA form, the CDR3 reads TGCGCCAGCAGCTTGGGCCAGGGGGGTAGGGGAGAGACCCAGTACTTC.

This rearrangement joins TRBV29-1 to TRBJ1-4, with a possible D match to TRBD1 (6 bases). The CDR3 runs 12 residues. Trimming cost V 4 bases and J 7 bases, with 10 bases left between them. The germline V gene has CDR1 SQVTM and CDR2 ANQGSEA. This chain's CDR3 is CSVGQGSEKLFF. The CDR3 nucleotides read TGCAGCGTTGGGCAGGGGAGTGAAAAACTGTTTTTT.

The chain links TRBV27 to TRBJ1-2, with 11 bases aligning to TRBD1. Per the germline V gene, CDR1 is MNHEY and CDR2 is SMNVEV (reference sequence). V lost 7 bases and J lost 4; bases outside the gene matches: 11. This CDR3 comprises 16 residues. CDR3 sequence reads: CASKPHGTGGVYGYTF. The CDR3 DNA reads TGTGCCAGCAAACCACACGGGACAGGGGGGGTCTATGGCTACACCTTC.

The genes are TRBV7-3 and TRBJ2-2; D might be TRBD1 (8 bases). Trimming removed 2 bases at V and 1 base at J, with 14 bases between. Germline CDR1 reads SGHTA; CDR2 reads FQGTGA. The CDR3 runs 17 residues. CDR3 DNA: TGTGCCAGCAGCTTACCAAGCGGGACAGGGAACACCGGGGAGCTGTTTTTT. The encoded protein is CASSLPSGTGNTGELFF. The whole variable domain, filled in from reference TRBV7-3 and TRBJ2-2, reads GAGVSQTPSNKVTEKGKYVELRCDPISGHTALYWYRQSLGQGPEFLIYFQGTGAADDSGLPNDRFFAVRPEGSVSTLKIQRTERGDSAVYLCASSLPSGTGNTGELFFGEGSRLTVL.

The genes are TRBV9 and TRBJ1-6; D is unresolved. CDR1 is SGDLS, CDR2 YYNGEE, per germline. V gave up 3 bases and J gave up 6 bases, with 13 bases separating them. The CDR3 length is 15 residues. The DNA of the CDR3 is TGTGCCAGCAGCGCGTCCCTGAGTATTAATTCACCCCTCCACTTT. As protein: CASSASLSINSPLHF.

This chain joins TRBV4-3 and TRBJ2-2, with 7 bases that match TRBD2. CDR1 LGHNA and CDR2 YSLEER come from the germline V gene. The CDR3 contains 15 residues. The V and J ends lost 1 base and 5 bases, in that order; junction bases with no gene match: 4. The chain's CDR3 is CASSQALRETGELFF. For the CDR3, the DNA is TGCGCCAGCAGCCAAGCACTGCGGGAGACCGGGGAGCTGTTTTTT.

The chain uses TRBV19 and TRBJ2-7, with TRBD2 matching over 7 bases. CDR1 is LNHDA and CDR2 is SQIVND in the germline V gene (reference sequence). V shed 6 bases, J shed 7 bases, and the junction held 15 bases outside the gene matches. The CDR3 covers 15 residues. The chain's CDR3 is CASRLGEGTSTEQYV. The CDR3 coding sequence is TGTGCCAGTAGGCTAGGGGAGGGGACTTCCACGGAGCAGTACGTC.

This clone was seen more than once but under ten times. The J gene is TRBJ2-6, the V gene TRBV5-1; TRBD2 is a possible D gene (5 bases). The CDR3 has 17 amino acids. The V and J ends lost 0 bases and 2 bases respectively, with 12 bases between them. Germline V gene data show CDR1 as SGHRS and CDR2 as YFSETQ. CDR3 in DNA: TGCGCCAGCAGCTTGGCGATTTCGGGGACTGGGGCCAACGTCCTGACTTTC. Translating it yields CASSLAISGTGANVLTF.

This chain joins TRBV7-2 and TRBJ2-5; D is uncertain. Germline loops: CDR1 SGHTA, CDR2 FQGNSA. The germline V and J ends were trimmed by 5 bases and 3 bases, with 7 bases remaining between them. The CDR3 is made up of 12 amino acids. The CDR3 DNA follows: TGTGCCAGCAGCCTCAGTAAAGAGACCCAGTACTTC. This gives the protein CASSLSKETQYF.

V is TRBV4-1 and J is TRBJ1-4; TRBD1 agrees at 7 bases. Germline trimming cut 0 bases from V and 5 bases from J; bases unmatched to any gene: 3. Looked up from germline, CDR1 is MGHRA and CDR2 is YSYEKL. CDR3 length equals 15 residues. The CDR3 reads CASSQDYRGNEKLFF. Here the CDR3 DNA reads TGCGCCAGCAGCCAAGACTACAGGGGAAATGAAAAACTGTTTTTT.